These T cell receptor beta chains were read from a single sample in a study of T cell repertoires in ileal Crohn's disease. Produced via immunoSEQ multiplex PCR; TCRdb's table is partial and in-frame only. In the table there are some 10,000 clones, around 80% of which are singletons. The specimen was ileal tissue. Receptor source: an adult with Crohn's disease. Each CDR3 is given with its conserved first and last residue. The D gene is left open where the match is weak. Rows may omit the clone size; those that give it use once, few, many or a size class.

>TRBV18|TRBD1|TRBJ2-3|.
CASSPPRTGSTDTQYF
TGTGCCAGCTCACCACCACGGACAGGGAGCACAGATACGCAGTATTTT
>TRBV7-2|TRBD2|TRBJ2-3|medium-sized
CASSFTSGGSTDTQYF
TGTGCCAGCAGCTTCACTAGCGGGGGGTCCACAGATACGCAGTATTTT
>TRBV14|.|TRBJ1-5|few
CASSQAGLQPQHF
TGTGCCAGCAGCCAGGCAGGGCTTCAGCCCCAGCATTTT
>TRBV2|.|TRBJ1-4|.
CASSVRPGYNEKLFF
TGTGCCAGCAGTGTTAGGCCAGGTTATAATGAAAAACTGTTTTTT
>TRBV5-4|.|TRBJ1-2|.
CASSLPPHRDRGYTF
TGTGCCAGCAGCTTGCCCCCCCACAGGGACCGTGGCTACACCTTC
>TRBV4-1|.|TRBJ1-1|few
CASSQDPSPEAFF
TGCGCCAGCAGCCAAGATCCGTCCCCTGAAGCTTTCTTT
>TRBV7-7|TRBD2|TRBJ2-5|.
CASSRLAEETQYF
TGTGCTAGCAGCCGACTAGCGGAAGAGACCCAGTACTTC
>TRBV7-2|TRBD1|TRBJ1-4|few
CASSLARGTEKLFF
TGTGCCAGCAGCTTAGCCAGGGGGACTGAAAAACTGTTTTTT
>TRBV7-2|.|TRBJ1-6|.
CASSTGLTNSPLHF
TGTGCCAGCAGTACGGGACTGACCAATTCACCCCTCCACTTT
>TRBV5-4|.|TRBJ2-3|few
CASSSEGTDTQYF
TGTGCCAGCTCTAGCGAAGGCACAGATACGCAGTATTTT
>TRBV5-1|TRBD1|TRBJ2-6|.
CASSLVQGYAGANVLTF
TGCGCCAGCAGCTTGGTACAGGGGTATGCTGGGGCCAACGTCCTGACTTTC
>TRBV29-1|TRBD1|TRBJ1-3|.
CSGVTGSKVQGNTIYF
TGCAGCGGCGTGACAGGGTCCAAAGTCCAAGGAAACACCATATATTTT
>TRBV7-2|.|TRBJ1-5|.
CASSLGRGGNQPQHF
TGTGCCAGCAGCTTAGGGAGGGGAGGCAATCAGCCCCAGCATTTT
>TRBV4-1|.|TRBJ2-3|.
CASSQSHRGSSTDTQYF
TGCGCCAGCAGCCAAAGTCATCGGGGGAGTAGCACAGATACGCAGTATTTT
>TRBV4-2|TRBD1|TRBJ1-6|.
CASSRTWTGDNSPLHF
TGTGCCAGCAGCCGCACTTGGACAGGGGATAATTCACCCCTCCACTTT
>TRBV6-5|.|TRBJ1-6|once
CASSYSYAGNNSPLHF
TGTGCCAGCAGTTACTCGTATGCAGGGAATAATTCACCCCTCCACTTT
>TRBV28|.|TRBJ2-5|few
CASSFMDGLETQYF
TGTGCCAGCAGTTTCATGGACGGACTGGAGACCCAGTACTTC
>TRBV13|.|TRBJ2-7|.
CASSFFYEQYF
TGTGCCAGCAGCTTCTTCTACGAGCAGTACTTC
>TRBV2|TRBD2|TRBJ2-3|.
CASSEVAGGTTDTQYF
TGTGCCAGCAGTGAGGTCGCGGGGGGGACCACAGATACGCAGTATTTT
>TRBV7-9|.|TRBJ1-2|.
CASTRTGYYGYTF
TGTGCCAGCACCCGGACGGGGTACTATGGCTACACCTTC
>TRBV5-6|.|TRBJ1-1|.
CASSLVTVMNTEAFF
TGTGCCAGCAGCTTGGTGACAGTTATGAACACTGAAGCTTTCTTT
>TRBV7-8|TRBD1|TRBJ1-2|.
CASSLLTGDYGYTF
TGTGCCAGCAGCTTACTGACAGGGGACTATGGCTACACCTTC
>TRBV11-3|.|TRBJ1-2|once
CASSPTRSSRYTF
TGTGCCAGCAGCCCAACTAGGTCGTCTCGCTACACCTTC
>TRBV5-6|.|TRBJ1-2|few
CASSPENNYGYTF
TGTGCCAGCAGCCCGGAGAACAACTATGGCTACACCTTC
>TRBV7-3|.|TRBJ2-3|.
CASSPQGLQTDTQYF
TGTGCCAGCAGCCCGCAGGGACTTCAGACAGATACGCAGTATTTT
>TRBV6-5|TRBD1|TRBJ1-1|.
CASRIDRAQDTEAFF
TGTGCCAGCAGAATCGACAGGGCTCAGGACACTGAAGCTTTCTTT
>TRBV11-2|TRBD1|TRBJ2-7|once
CASSGDRVGYEQYF
TGTGCCAGCAGCGGGGACAGGGTAGGGTACGAGCAGTACTTC
>TRBV10-1|.|TRBJ1-1|.
CASRQRGNTEAFF
TGCGCCAGCAGACAGCGGGGTAACACTGAAGCTTTCTTT
>TRBV5-4|TRBD1|TRBJ2-2|.
CASSRSTGGESGELFF
TGTGCCAGCAGCCGGTCGACAGGGGGCGAATCCGGGGAGCTGTTTTTT
>TRBV7-8|.|TRBJ2-7|few
CASSLKAVERPNF
TGTGCCAGCAGCTTAAAGGCGGTGGAACGGCCTAACTTC
>TRBV5-1|TRBD1|TRBJ2-7|.
CASRGQAYEQYF
TGCGCCAGCAGGGGACAGGCCTACGAGCAGTACTTC
>TRBV9|TRBD1|TRBJ1-1|.
CASSLRQGDTEAFF
TGTGCCAGCAGCCTCCGACAGGGAGACACTGAAGCTTTCTTT
>TRBV7-2|.|TRBJ2-7|.
CASSSYIEQYF
TGTGCCAGCAGCTCCTATATAGAGCAGTACTTC
>TRBV5-4|.|TRBJ1-2|.
CASSLGGYGYTF
TGTGCCAGCAGCTTGGGCGGCTATGGCTACACCTTC
>TRBV7-3|.|TRBJ2-3|few
CASSSSGTSTDTQYF
TGTGCCAGCAGCTCCTCCGGGACATCCACAGATACGCAGTATTTT
>TRBV7-9|.|TRBJ1-1|.
CASSSRGGGPNTEAFF
TGTGCCAGCAGCTCCCGGGGGGGCGGCCCGAACACTGAAGCTTTCTTT
>TRBV2|.|TRBJ2-7|.
CASTARGSFYEQYF
TGTGCCAGCACTGCCAGGGGATCTTTTTACGAGCAGTACTTC
>TRBV5-6|TRBD2|TRBJ2-7|.
CASSFWLAGVHEQYF
TGTGCCAGCAGCTTTTGGCTCGCGGGGGTCCACGAGCAGTACTTC
>TRBV19|.|TRBJ1-3|.
CASSIPYSGNTIYF
TGTGCCAGTAGTATCCCCTACTCTGGAAACACCATATATTTT
>TRBV2|.|TRBJ1-4|.
CASRYNNEKLFF
TGTGCCAGCAGATACAATAATGAAAAACTGTTTTTT
>TRBV11-3|.|TRBJ2-1|.
CASSLDPGGVVGNEQFF
TGTGCCAGCAGCTTAGACCCTGGAGGTGTGGTAGGCAATGAGCAGTTCTTC
>TRBV11-3|TRBD2|TRBJ2-3|.
CASDFNPLAGEKDTQYF
TGTGCCAGCGACTTCAACCCCTTAGCGGGGGAGAAAGATACGCAGTATTTT